The clone carrying this T cell receptor (beta chain) was counted a few times. Its antigen remains unidentified. The data stem from a study of beta chain features in type 1 diabetes. Study in general: The samples had more than 95 million sorted cells examined in all.

CDR1 is SGHTA and CDR2 is FQGNSA in the germline V gene. The length of the CDR3 is 15 residues. J lost 2 bases, V lost 5 bases, and 5 bases had no gene match. Study-wide points: Relative to healthy donors, patients appeared to have naive, central memory and Treg TCRB repertoires that were more similar. The study found moderately but significantly shorter TCRB CDR3s in all four CD4+ subsets of Type 1 diabetes patients. Type 1 diabetes patients showed fewer insertions and more deletions at VDJ junctions.

Sequenced material consisted of expressed TCRB transcripts (all of the isolated RNA was reverse transcribed). This table comes from immunoSEQ multiplex PCR, and its TCRdb copy is limited to in-frame clones, with some not included. The sample lists about 28,000 clones; roughly 61% were seen once. The sample taken for sequencing was Tregs from blood. The sequence derives from a woman under 40 with type 1 diabetes. V is TRBV7-2 and J is TRBJ2-1; 8 positions agree with TRBD2. The CDR3 DNA is TGTGCCAGCAGCCTATTAGCGGGAACCTACAATGAGCAGTTCTTC. Translating it yields CASSLLAGTYNEQFF.